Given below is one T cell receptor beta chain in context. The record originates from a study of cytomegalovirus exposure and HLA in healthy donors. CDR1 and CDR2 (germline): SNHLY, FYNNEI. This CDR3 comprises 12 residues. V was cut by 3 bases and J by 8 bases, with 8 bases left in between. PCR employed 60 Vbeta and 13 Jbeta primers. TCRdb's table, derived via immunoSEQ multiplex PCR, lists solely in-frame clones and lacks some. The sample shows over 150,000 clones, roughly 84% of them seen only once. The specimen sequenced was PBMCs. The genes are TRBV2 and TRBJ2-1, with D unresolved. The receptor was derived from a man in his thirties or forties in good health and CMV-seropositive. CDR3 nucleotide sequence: TGTGCCAGCAGTGAGCTCTCGGATGAGCAGTTCTTC. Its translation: CASSELSDEQFF.